This passage covers 10 T cell receptor beta chains from one sample sequenced in a study of post-analysis software for immune sequencing data. Study results and caveats: There were a few TRBV segments more frequent in patients than controls, and TRBV5-6, TRBV5-1 and TRBV20-1 were among them.

TCR beta cDNA libraries had unique molecular identifiers. TCRdb used MiXCR to reprocess the PCR reads, holding one entry per CDR3 protein. The sample records approximately 770,000 distinct CDR3 sequences, just over 45% being singletons. These receptors lack a known antigen. Sequencing was carried out using blood. The receptor source for this set is a girl under 18 with multiple sclerosis.

The chain uses TRBV11-3 and TRBJ2-7; TRBD1 might be the D (5 bases). The CDR3 is 16 residues long. Germline CDR1 SGHNT, CDR2 YENEEA. The germline V and J ends were trimmed by 5 bases and 4 bases, with 21 bases remaining between them. The CDR3 nucleotides read TGTGCCAGCAGCCAGGGCACCAGCCTTCCACAATACGAGCAGTACTTC. Its protein is CASSQGTSLPQYEQYF.

This chain links TRBV9 with TRBJ2-1; 9 bases map to TRBD2. The germline V gene has CDR1 SGDLS and CDR2 YYNGEE. The CDR3 contains 15 residues. V was pared by 3 bases and J by 8 bases, with 9 bases of the junction left unmatched. The CDR3 region is CASSESSGKVDEQFF. The DNA for the CDR3 is TGTGCCAGCAGCGAGTCTAGCGGGAAGGTCGATGAGCAGTTCTTC.

V and J are TRBV3-1 and TRBJ2-1, with D possibly being TRBD1 or TRBD2 (5 bases each). The CDR3 extends over 16 amino acids. Germline V CDR1 and CDR2: LGHDT, YNNKEL (reference sequence). V lost 1 base and J lost 7, with 17 bases in between. CDR3 nucleotides: TGTGCCAGCAGCCAAGGTATACGGGACCCTATTAATGAGCAGTTCTTC. As protein: CASSQGIRDPINEQFF.

This clonotype was picked up one time. The chain carries TRBV20-1 and TRBJ2-1; D gene unclear. Gene TRBJ2-7 matches the end of the DNA better, so the J call may be wrong. CDR3 size: 13 residues. The germline gives CDR1 DFQATT, CDR2 SNEGSKA (reference sequence). The CDR3 sequence: CSNLVFDYNEQYF. The CDR3 DNA reads TGCAGCAATCTAGTATTCGATTACAATGAGCAGTACTTC.

Only a few counts were recorded for this clonotype. This chain joins TRBV5-1 and TRBJ2-1; D gene unclear. Trimming stripped 1 base from V and 9 bases from J, with 20 bases between. CDR1 is SGHRS and CDR2 is YFSETQ in the germline V gene. The CDR3 runs to 16 residues. This CDR3 reads CASSLRAYGRMSEQFF. CDR3 coding DNA: TGCGCCAGCAGCTTGCGTGCTTACGGTCGTATGAGTGAGCAGTTCTTC.

The V gene is TRBV12-3 or TRBV12-4, the J gene TRBJ2-1, with no clear D. This CDR3 has 11 amino acids. V lost 6 bases and J lost 10, with 10 bases in between. CDR3 sequence (DNA): TGTGCCAGCAGCGCTACGGGCGAGCAGTTCTTC. This gives the protein CASSATGEQFF.

The chain uses TRBV18 and TRBJ1-1; a possible D gene is TRBD1 (5 bases). Germline V CDR1 and CDR2: KGHSH, LQKENI. V was pared by 4 bases and J by 0 bases, with 12 bases between. This CDR3 has 15 amino acids. CDR3 nucleotide sequence: TGTGCCAGCTCACGCGACAGACAGTTGAACACTGAAGCTTTCTTT. Encoded protein: CASSRDRQLNTEAFF.

The chain recombines TRBV7-8 with TRBJ2-7; D tentatively fits TRBD1 or TRBD2 (5 bases each). CDR3 length: 15 amino acids. The germline V gene encodes CDR1 SGHVS and CDR2 FQNEAQ. Trimming took 2 bases from V and 0 from J, leaving 11 bases between them. CDR3 in DNA: TGTGCCAGCAGCTTAATAGCAGGGAGCTCCTACGAGCAGTACTTC. Its protein is CASSLIAGSSYEQYF.

This sequence joins TRBV5-1 and TRBJ2-7, with 10 bases lining up with TRBD2. Germline trimming cut 2 bases from V and 0 bases from J; bases unmatched to any gene: 14. Germline CDR1 is SGHRS and CDR2 is YFSETQ. This CDR3 is built from 19 residues. The CDR3 loop is CASSFTASGSYPSSYEQYF. CDR3 bases: TGCGCCAGCAGCTTTACGGCTAGCGGGAGTTACCCAAGCTCCTACGAGCAGTACTTC.

The rearrangement joins TRBV12-3 or TRBV12-4 to TRBJ2-7, with TRBD2 matching 7 bases. The CDR3 is made up of 12 amino acids. After removal of 7 bases from V and 6 bases from J, the junction contained 6 bases not matched to a gene. The CDR3 bases are TGTGCCAGCACCCAACTAGCGAGCGAGCAGTACTTC. This sequence encodes CASTQLASEQYF.